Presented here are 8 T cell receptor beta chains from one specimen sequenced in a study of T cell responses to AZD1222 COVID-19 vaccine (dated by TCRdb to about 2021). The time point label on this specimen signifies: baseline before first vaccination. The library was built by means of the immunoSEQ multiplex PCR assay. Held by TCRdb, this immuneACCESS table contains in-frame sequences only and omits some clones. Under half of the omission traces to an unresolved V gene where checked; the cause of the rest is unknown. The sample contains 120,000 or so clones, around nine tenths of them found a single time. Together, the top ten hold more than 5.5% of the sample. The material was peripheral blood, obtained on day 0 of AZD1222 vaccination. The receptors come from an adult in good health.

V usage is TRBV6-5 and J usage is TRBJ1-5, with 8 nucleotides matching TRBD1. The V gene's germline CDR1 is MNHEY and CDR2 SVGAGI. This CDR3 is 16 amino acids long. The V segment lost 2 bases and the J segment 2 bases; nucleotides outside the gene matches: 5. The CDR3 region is CASSYRQGSGNQPQHF. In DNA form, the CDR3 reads TGTGCCAGCAGTTACAGACAGGGGTCGGGCAATCAGCCCCAGCATTTT.

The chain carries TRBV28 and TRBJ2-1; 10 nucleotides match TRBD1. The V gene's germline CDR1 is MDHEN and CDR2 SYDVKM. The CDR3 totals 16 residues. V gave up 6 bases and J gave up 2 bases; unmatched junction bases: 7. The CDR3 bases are TGTGCCAGCAGCCTCAGCGGGACAGGGGCCTACAATGAGCAGTTCTTC. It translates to CASSLSGTGAYNEQFF. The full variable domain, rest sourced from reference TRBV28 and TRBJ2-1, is DVKVTQSSRYLVKRTGEKVFLECVQDMDHENMFWYRQDPGLGLRLIYFSYDVKMKEKGDIPEGYSVSREKKERFSLILESASTNQTSMYLCASSLSGTGAYNEQFFGPGTRLTVL.

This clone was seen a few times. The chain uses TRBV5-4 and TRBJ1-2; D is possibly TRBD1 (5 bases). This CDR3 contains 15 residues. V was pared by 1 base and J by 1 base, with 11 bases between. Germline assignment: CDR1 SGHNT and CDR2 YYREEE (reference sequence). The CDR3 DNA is TGTGCCAGCAGCTTGCCTGGGGCAGATAACTATGGCTACACCTTC. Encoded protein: CASSLPGADNYGYTF. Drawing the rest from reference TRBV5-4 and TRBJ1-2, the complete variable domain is ETGVTQSPTHLIKTRGQQVTLRCSSQSGHNTVSWYQQALGQGPQFIFQYYREEENGRGNFPPRFSGLQFPNYSSELNVNALELDDSALYLCASSLPGADNYGYTFGSGTRLTVV.

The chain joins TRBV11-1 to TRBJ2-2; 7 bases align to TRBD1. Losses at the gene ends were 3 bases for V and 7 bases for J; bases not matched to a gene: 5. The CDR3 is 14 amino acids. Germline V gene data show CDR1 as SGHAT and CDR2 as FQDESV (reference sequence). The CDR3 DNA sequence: TGTGCCAGCAGCTTGGACAGGTCGAACGGGGAGCTGTTTTTT. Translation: CASSLDRSNGELFF.

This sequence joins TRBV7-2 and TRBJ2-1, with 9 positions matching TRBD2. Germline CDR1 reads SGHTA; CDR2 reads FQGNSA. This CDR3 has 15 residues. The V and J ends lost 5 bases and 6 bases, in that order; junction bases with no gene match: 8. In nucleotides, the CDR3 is TGTGCCAGCAGCCGCGGGACTAGCCGATCCAATGAGCAGTTCTTC. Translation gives CASSRGTSRSNEQFF.

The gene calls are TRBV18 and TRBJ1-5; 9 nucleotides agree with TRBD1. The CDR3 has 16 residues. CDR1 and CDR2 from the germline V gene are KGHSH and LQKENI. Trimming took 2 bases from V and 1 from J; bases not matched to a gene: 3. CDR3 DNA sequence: TGTGCCAGCTCACCAACCGGGACAGGGAGCAATCAGCCCCAGCATTTT. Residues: CASSPTGTGSNQPQHF.

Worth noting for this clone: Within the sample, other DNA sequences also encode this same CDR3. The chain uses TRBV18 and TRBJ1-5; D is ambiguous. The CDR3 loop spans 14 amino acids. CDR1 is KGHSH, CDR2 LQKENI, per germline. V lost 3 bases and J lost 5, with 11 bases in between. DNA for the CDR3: TGTGCCAGCTCACCCGGGCCCGGCGATCAGCCCCAGCATTTT. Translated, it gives CASSPGPGDQPQHF.

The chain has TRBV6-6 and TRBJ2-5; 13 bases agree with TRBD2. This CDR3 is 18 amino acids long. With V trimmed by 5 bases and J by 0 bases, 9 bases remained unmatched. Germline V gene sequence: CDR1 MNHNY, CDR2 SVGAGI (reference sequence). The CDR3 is CASSHRTSGGMYQETQYF. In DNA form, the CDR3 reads TGTGCCAGCAGTCACCGGACTAGCGGGGGAATGTACCAAGAGACCCAGTACTTC.